A selection of T cell receptor beta chains follows, all from one sample in a study of radiotherapy plus CTLA-4 blockade in lung cancer. TCRdb's copy holds only in-frame clones and misses some; the assay was immunoSEQ multiplex PCR. The sample yields about 43,000 clones, roughly 67% seen once. This material consisted of peripheral blood, taken from a patient treated with radiotherapy plus ipilimumab. These receptors were taken from a human donor with non-small cell lung cancer who had a partial response to radiotherapy plus ipilimumab. Each CDR3 is given with its conserved first and last residue. The D gene is left open where the match is weak. Size is stated for part of the rows, as once, few or many counts, or as a class when the clone is expanded.

D gene	J gene	V gene	clone size	CDR3 DNA	CDR3 protein
.	TRBJ1-2	TRBV4-2	.	TGTGCCAGCAGCCAAGAAGGGGCAGTCTATGGCTACACCTTC	CASSQEGAVYGYTF
.	TRBJ2-5	TRBV14	once	TGTGCCAGCAGCCAAGCAGGCTACAAGGAGACCCAGTACTTC	CASSQAGYKETQYF
TRBD1	TRBJ1-1	TRBV2	.	TGTGCCAGCACCTCGGACAGGGGAAGCACTGAAGCTTTCTTT	CASTSDRGSTEAFF
TRBD2	TRBJ2-1	TRBV11-2	.	TGTGCCAGCAGCCATTCTAGCGGGGGCTATGAGCAGTTCTTC	CASSHSSGGYEQFF
.	TRBJ1-2	TRBV5-1	many	TGCGCCAGCAGCACGGACAGAAACTATGGCTACACCTTC	CASSTDRNYGYTF
.	TRBJ1-1	TRBV9	.	TGTGCCAGCAGCCAAGCGTTGACAGGCGCGTCGGCTTTCTTT	CASSQALTGASAFF
TRBD2	TRBJ2-5	TRBV6-4	.	TGTGCCAGCAGACTAGCGGGGCAATCAGAGACCCAGTACTTC	CASRLAGQSETQYF
TRBD2	TRBJ2-1	TRBV9	.	TGTGCCAGCAGCGTAGAACTAGCGGGACTGGGCAATGAGCAGTTCTTC	CASSVELAGLGNEQFF
TRBD2	TRBJ2-5	TRBV7-3	few	TGTGCCAGCAGCTCGGGACTAGCGGGGGGGGGAGAGACCCAGTACTTC	CASSSGLAGGGETQYF
TRBD1	TRBJ1-2	TRBV2	.	TGTGCCAGCAGTGGGGGACAGGGTAGTTATGGCTACACCTTC	CASSGGQGSYGYTF
.	TRBJ1-1	TRBV30	.	TGTGCCTGGAGACAGGGAAGGAACACTGAAGCTTTCTTT	CAWRQGRNTEAFF
.	TRBJ2-7	TRBV5-5	.	TGTGCCAGCAGCCTGGAGTTCCGAGGTGCCGAGCAGTACTTC	CASSLEFRGAEQYF
TRBD1	TRBJ1-4	TRBV15	.	TGTGCCACCAGCTTCCAGGGGGCGTCTAATGAAAAACTGTTTTTT	CATSFQGASNEKLFF
.	TRBJ1-1	TRBV9	.	TGTGCCAGCAGCGTAACCGGGAAGGGCACTGAAGCTTTCTTT	CASSVTGKGTEAFF
TRBD2	TRBJ2-7	TRBV19	few	TGTGCCAGTAGTATACTAGCGGGGACTGGCGAGCAGTACTTC	CASSILAGTGEQYF
.	TRBJ1-5	TRBV27	.	TGTGCCAGCAGCGCCAGGGGACAGCCCCAGCATTTT	CASSARGQPQHF
.	TRBJ1-1	TRBV30	.	TGTGCCTGGAGTGTACCTGTTGGCGGTTCGAACACTGAAGCTTTCTTT	CAWSVPVGGSNTEAFF
TRBD1	TRBJ1-5	TRBV9	.	TGTGCCAGCAGCGCGACAGGGGGCGCGAGCTTAGCCCAGCATTTT	CASSATGGASLAQHF
.	TRBJ2-2	TRBV6-5	.	TGTGCCAGCAGCAACAGGGGGAGGGGTGGGGAGCTGTTTTTT	CASSNRGRGGELFF
TRBD1	TRBJ2-7	TRBV5-1	.	TGCGCCAGCAGCTTGAGCCCCGGGACAGGGACTGGCGAGCAGTACTTC	CASSLSPGTGTGEQYF
TRBD1	TRBJ1-1	TRBV25-1	.	TGTGCCAGCAGTCGCTCCCTAGGGGACAGGGTAGGGGACACTGAAGCTTTCTTT	CASSRSLGDRVGDTEAFF
.	TRBJ1-5	TRBV19	.	TGTGCCAGTAGTTCCCGGACAGACTTAAGCAATCAGCCCCAGCATTTT	CASSSRTDLSNQPQHF
.	TRBJ1-1	TRBV18	few	TGTGCCAGCTCACACCAGGAGAACACTGAAGCTTTCTTT	CASSHQENTEAFF
.	TRBJ1-1	TRBV7-9	.	TGTGCCAGCAGCTTAATAGGGAGCGCTGAAGCTTTCTTT	CASSLIGSAEAFF
TRBD2	TRBJ2-7	TRBV5-1	.	TGCGCCAGCAGCTTGTTCCTAGCGGGATCCCACGAGCAGTACTTC	CASSLFLAGSHEQYF
.	TRBJ2-5	TRBV19	.	TGTGCCAGTAGTTGGGCAGGGAGGGAGACCCAGTACTTC	CASSWAGRETQYF
TRBD1	TRBJ2-2	TRBV6-1	.	TGTGCCAGCAGACAGGGGGGAGCGAGCCCCGGGGAGCTGTTTTTT	CASRQGGASPGELFF
TRBD1	TRBJ2-7	TRBV4-2	.	TGTGCCAGCAGCCAAGGTCAGGGGACAGGGAGGTACGAGCAGTACTTC	CASSQGQGTGRYEQYF
TRBD1	TRBJ2-7	TRBV6-5	once	TGTGCCAGCAGCTACAGTATAGGGACAGGGACCTACGAGCAGTACTTC	CASSYSIGTGTYEQYF
TRBD1	TRBJ1-1	TRBV10-3	.	TGTGCCATTACAGGGGCGGACACTGAAGCTTTCTTT	CAITGADTEAFF
TRBD1	TRBJ1-6	TRBV4-2	.	TGTGCCAGCAGCCAAGGGGACAGGGTTTCACCCCTCCACTTT	CASSQGDRVSPLHF
TRBD2	TRBJ2-1	TRBV6-5	.	TGTGCCAGCAGTGAGGGACTAGATTACAATGAGCAGTTCTTC	CASSEGLDYNEQFF
.	TRBJ1-1	TRBV7-9	.	TGTGCCAGCAGCTTAGCCTTCTTTCCCTCGAACACTGAAGCTTTCTTT	CASSLAFFPSNTEAFF
TRBD2	TRBJ2-1	TRBV29-1	.	TGCAGCGTTCGGACTAGCGGGAGGGGTGAGCAGTTCTTC	CSVRTSGRGEQFF
TRBD2	TRBJ2-2	TRBV18	.	TGTGCCAGCTCACCACAAAATAGCGGGGCCACCGGGGAGCTGTTTTTT	CASSPQNSGATGELFF
TRBD1	TRBJ1-4	TRBV14	medium-sized	TGTGCCAGCAGCCAAGGAGGACAGGGGCAATTGGCTCGGTATGAAAAACTGTTTTTT	CASSQGGQGQLARYEKLFF